Below, 7 T cell receptor beta chains from the same sample are listed, as sequenced in a study of shared clonotypes between healthy human individuals. The naive CD8 subset, CD45RO-negative cells positively selected for CCR7, excluded terminally differentiated effector memory CD45RA+ cells. Using immunoSEQ multiplex PCR, the repertoire was profiled, and TCRdb retains in-frame clones only, with some absent. The sample contains about 1.9 million clones, over 85% of which appear only once. Material for sequencing was naive CD8+ T cells from PBMCs. Receptors originate from a man in his late teens or twenties in good health. Some clones in this sample may be carry-over from other donors' samples.

As regards this clone: The identical CDR3 is also encoded by other nucleotide sequences in the sample. J is TRBJ2-1 and V is TRBV28, with 7 nucleotides matching TRBD2. Germline CDR1 MDHEN, CDR2 SYDVKM. This CDR3 is built from 14 residues. V gave up 5 bases and J gave up 0 bases; unmatched junction bases: 1. Written as DNA, the CDR3 is TGTGCCAGCAGTCCGGGAGGCTCCTACAATGAGCAGTTCTTC. Encoded protein: CASSPGGSYNEQFF.

The chain links TRBV9 to TRBJ1-2; 8 bases line up with TRBD1. Losses at the gene ends were 4 bases for V and 8 bases for J; bases not matched to a gene: 13. Per germline, CDR1 SGDLS and CDR2 YYNGEE. There are 15 residues in the CDR3. This CDR3 is CASSLGQGAWFGYTF. DNA for the CDR3: TGTGCCAGCAGCCTTGGGCAGGGGGCTTGGTTCGGCTACACCTTC.

Only one count was recorded for this clone. J is TRBJ1-1 and V is TRBV4-3, with 7 bases identical to TRBD1. Looked up from germline, CDR1 is LGHNA and CDR2 is YSLEER. The CDR3 is 15 amino acids. The junction had 2 bases not matched to a gene; V was cut back by 0 bases and J by 1 base. DNA for the CDR3: TGCGCCAGCAGCCAAGATGGACAGGCGAACACTGAAGCTTTCTTT. Its translation is CASSQDGQANTEAFF.

The sample holds one count of this clone. The gene calls are TRBV4-3 and TRBJ2-7; D is unresolved. This CDR3 region has 15 residues. Germline lookup yields CDR1 LGHNA and CDR2 YSLEER. The V gene lost 0 bases and the J gene lost 1 base, with 10 bases spanning the gap. The CDR3, as DNA: TGCGCCAGCAGCCAAGATCCGACTCTGTCCTACGAGCAGTACTTC. Amino acid sequence: CASSQDPTLSYEQYF.

The CDR3 reads CASTPGPRFFDEQFF. DNA for the CDR3: TGTGCCAGCACGCCGGGACCGAGGTTTTTTGATGAGCAGTTCTTC. The chain uses TRBV19 and TRBJ2-1; perhaps D is TRBD1 or TRBD2 (5 bases each). This CDR3 comprises 15 residues. Germline-derived CDR1 and CDR2 are LNHDA and SQIVND (reference sequence). V lost 9 bases to trimming and J lost 8 bases, with 23 bases between them. The whole variable domain, remainder taken from reference TRBV19 and TRBJ2-1, is DGGITQSPKYLFRKEGQNVTLSCEQNLNHDAMYWYRQDPGQGLRLIYYSQIVNDFQKGDIAEGYSVSREKKESFPLTVTSAQKNPTAFYLCASTPGPRFFDEQFFGPGTRLTVL.

The chain recombines TRBV2 with TRBJ2-3; TRBD2 matches at 7 bases. J was trimmed by 2 bases and V by 4 bases; bases with no gene match: 6. From germline, CDR1 is SNHLY and CDR2 FYNNEI. This CDR3 comprises 15 residues. The CDR3 DNA follows: TGTGCCAGCAGTGTCCAAGCGGGACCCACAGATACGCAGTATTTT. The encoded protein is CASSVQAGPTDTQYF.

The CDR3: CASSLSSSGRSEQYF. The CDR3 nucleotides read TGTGCCAGCAGTTTATCTTCATCGGGCCGGTCCGAGCAGTACTTC. This chain uses TRBV27 with TRBJ2-7; no clear D. V lost 0 bases, J lost 6 bases, and 15 bases lay in between. Germline V gene lookup returns CDR1 MNHEY and CDR2 SMNVEV (reference sequence). The CDR3 totals 15 residues.